A selection of T cell receptor beta chains follows, all from one sample in a study of blood T cell repertoires in COVID-19. Clones were sequenced by immunoSEQ multiplex PCR, and TCRdb holds only the in-frame ones, with some missing. The repertoire includes approximately 97,000 clones, more than 70% of them detected once, and about 20% sits in the top ten. The sequenced sample consisted of peripheral blood. The receptors here all came from a human donor in a cohort sampled during active COVID-19. Each CDR3 is given with its conserved first and last residue. D genes are given only for firm matches. The listing skips clone size in some rows; elsewhere it reads once, few, many or a size class.

cdr3_nt	cdr3_aa	j_call	d_call	v_call	clone_size
TGCAGCGTTTTACCGACAGGGGGTGGCATGAACACTGAAGCTTTCTTT	CSVLPTGGGMNTEAFF	TRBJ1-1	TRBD1	TRBV29-1	.
TGCAGCCTCGGGGGGGGTCAAGGAGAGACCCAGTACTTC	CSLGGGQGETQYF	TRBJ2-5	TRBD2	TRBV29-1	.
TGTGCCAGTAGTATCGTCAGTGGCAATCAGCCCCAGCATTTT	CASSIVSGNQPQHF	TRBJ1-5	.	TRBV19	.
TGTGCCAGCAGTAAAGGACAGAGTACCCACAATGAGCAGTTCTTC	CASSKGQSTHNEQFF	TRBJ2-1	.	TRBV2	few
TGTGCCAGCGATACAGGCCAGGGGTTGTCCGGGGAGCTGTTTTTT	CASDTGQGLSGELFF	TRBJ2-2	.	TRBV7-9	.
TGTGCCAGCAGTGAGGGAACTTTGAGTGAGCAGTTCTTC	CASSEGTLSEQFF	TRBJ2-1	.	TRBV28	.
TGTGCCAGTAGTCCCCCCTGGGGACAGGGGAGGTGGGCCGGGGAGCTGTTTTTT	CASSPPWGQGRWAGELFF	TRBJ2-2	TRBD1	TRBV19	.
TGTGCCAGCAGCGAGGGAGGACAGGGGGCGTACAATCAGCCCCAGCATTTT	CASSEGGQGAYNQPQHF	TRBJ1-5	TRBD1	TRBV7-2	.
TGTGCCAGCAGCTCCCTAGCGGGAGTGGTAGATACGCAGTATTTT	CASSSLAGVVDTQYF	TRBJ2-3	TRBD2	TRBV7-2	.
TGTGCCATCAGTGGAACGACTAGCGGGGCTAGCACAGATACGCAGTATTTT	CAISGTTSGASTDTQYF	TRBJ2-3	TRBD2	TRBV10-3	.
TGTGCCAGCAGCTTAGGACTAACCTACGAGCAGTACTTC	CASSLGLTYEQYF	TRBJ2-7	.	TRBV11-2	.
TGTGCCTCCCTAGACTACCAAGCGGGTGAGCAGTTCTTC	CASLDYQAGEQFF	TRBJ2-1	.	TRBV4-2	.
TGTGCCATCAGTCCGGACAGGGTTTTAGGCAAAAACATTCAGTACTTC	CAISPDRVLGKNIQYF	TRBJ2-4	TRBD1	TRBV10-3	.
TGTGCCAGTAGTATTGGTCCTAGCGCGGTCACCGGGGAGCTGTTTTTT	CASSIGPSAVTGELFF	TRBJ2-2	.	TRBV19	.
TGTGCCAGTAGTATAGACGACAGTCTCTCTGGAAACACCATATATTTT	CASSIDDSLSGNTIYF	TRBJ1-3	.	TRBV19	.
TGCGCCAGCAGCTTGGGACAGGGCTTCGGGAACACTGAAGCTTTCTTT	CASSLGQGFGNTEAFF	TRBJ1-1	TRBD1	TRBV5-1	.
TGTGCCAGCTCACCACCGGCCGGTAGCACCTACGAGCAGTACTTC	CASSPPAGSTYEQYF	TRBJ2-7	.	TRBV18	.
TGTGCCAGCAGCCAACTAAGATGGACCGGGGAGCTGTTTTTT	CASSQLRWTGELFF	TRBJ2-2	.	TRBV3-1/TRBV3-2	.
TGTGCCAGCAGCTTAGCCGGACAGCCACAAGAGACCCAGTACTTC	CASSLAGQPQETQYF	TRBJ2-5	.	TRBV7-2	.
TGCGCCAGCAGCCGAGGGGGAGGGATTAACTATGGCTACACCTTC	CASSRGGGINYGYTF	TRBJ1-2	.	TRBV4-1	.
TGTGCCAGCAGCGAGGGGGGAGGGTTCGGGACCCAGTACTTC	CASSEGGGFGTQYF	TRBJ2-5	.	TRBV9	.
TGTGCCAGCAGCTCCGGGACAGGGAGAACGGATTCACCCCTCCACTTT	CASSSGTGRTDSPLHF	TRBJ1-6	TRBD1	TRBV5-6	.
TGTGCCAGCAGTAACACAGGGGGGAACACTGAAGCTTTCTTT	CASSNTGGNTEAFF	TRBJ1-1	TRBD1	TRBV7-9	.
TGTGCCAGCACCCCGTTTTCCGGGGCCAACGTCCTGACTTTC	CASTPFSGANVLTF	TRBJ2-6	.	TRBV11-2	.
TGTGCCAGCAGCTTCAAGGCGGGAGGGTCCTACGAGCAGTACTTC	CASSFKAGGSYEQYF	TRBJ2-7	TRBD2	TRBV11-2	.
TGTGCCAGCAGTTTTAAGCGGGACCGAATCTTACAAGAGACCCAGTACTTC	CASSFKRDRILQETQYF	TRBJ2-5	TRBD2	TRBV28	.
TGTGCCAGCAGCTTAGGGGCTAGCGCTCAAGAGACCCAGTACTTC	CASSLGASAQETQYF	TRBJ2-5	.	TRBV7-9	.
TGTGCCAGTAGTCCCCGGACTACGGGTGAAAAACTGTTTTTT	CASSPRTTGEKLFF	TRBJ1-4	.	TRBV19	.
TGCGCCAGCAGCTTGGGCCAGGGGAGAAGGACCTACGAGCAGTACTTC	CASSLGQGRRTYEQYF	TRBJ2-7	.	TRBV5-1	.
TGTGCCAGCAGTGAAGGACTAGCGGGAGTGATCACAGATACGCAGTATTTT	CASSEGLAGVITDTQYF	TRBJ2-3	TRBD2	TRBV2	.
TGTGCCAGCAGGGGGCTTCGGAAAAATGAGCAGTTCTTC	CASRGLRKNEQFF	TRBJ2-1	.	TRBV6-5	.
TGTGCCAGCAGTTTAGTTCCGTCAGGGGTGGGGAATCAGCCCCAGCATTTT	CASSLVPSGVGNQPQHF	TRBJ1-5	.	TRBV28	.
TGTGCCATCAGCGGGACAGCCACGAACACCGGGGAGCTGTTTTTT	CAISGTATNTGELFF	TRBJ2-2	TRBD1	TRBV10-3	.
TGTGCCAGTATGAGGAGGGGCACGGCTAGCAATCAGCCCCAGCATTTT	CASMRRGTASNQPQHF	TRBJ1-5	.	TRBV19	.
TGTGCCAGCAGCCTAACTGGACTAGCGGCCTACTCCTACAATGAGCAGTTCTTC	CASSLTGLAAYSYNEQFF	TRBJ2-1	TRBD2	TRBV7-9	.
TGCAGCGTTGAAGCACAGGGAGAGAGGGAGACCCAGTACTTC	CSVEAQGERETQYF	TRBJ2-5	.	TRBV29-1	few
TGTGCCAGCACCCTATCCCCGCCGGGAGGGGCGAACACTGAAGCTTTCTTT	CASTLSPPGGANTEAFF	TRBJ1-1	.	TRBV27	.
TGCGCCAGCAGCCAAGATCCCCCGGGAGTCCAACGAGGGCAGTACTTC	CASSQDPPGVQRGQYF	TRBJ2-7	.	TRBV4-1	.
TGTGCCAGTAAATGGAGGGGGCCCACCGACTATGGCTACACCTTC	CASKWRGPTDYGYTF	TRBJ1-2	TRBD1	TRBV19	.
TGTGCCAGCAGCCTTAGCCAGGGATTTGGAAACACCATATATTTT	CASSLSQGFGNTIYF	TRBJ1-3	.	TRBV28	few
TGTGCCAGCGCACGGGACTACGAGCAGTACTTC	CASARDYEQYF	TRBJ2-7	.	TRBV2	.
TGCAGCGTTGAAGGGATAGAAGTAGGCGGGGTCTCTCGGAATGAGCAGTTCTTC	CSVEGIEVGGVSRNEQFF	TRBJ2-1	.	TRBV29-1	.
TGTGCCACCAGTGACTCGACAGGGTTTGGCTACACCTTC	CATSDSTGFGYTF	TRBJ1-2	TRBD1	TRBV24-1	.
TGCGCCAGCAGCTTGAGAGGGGGCAGCTCCTACAATGAGCAGTTCTTC	CASSLRGGSSYNEQFF	TRBJ2-1	TRBD1	TRBV5-1	.
TGTGCCAGCAGCCAGACAGGGGTGTATGGCTACACCTTC	CASSQTGVYGYTF	TRBJ1-2	TRBD1	TRBV28	.
TGTGCCAGCAGTTCGGGAGTGGTCACAGATACGCAGTATTTT	CASSSGVVTDTQYF	TRBJ2-3	.	TRBV6-5	.
TGTGCCAGCAGCTTTCAGGATTGGGGAAACACCATATATTTT	CASSFQDWGNTIYF	TRBJ1-3	.	TRBV5-4	.
TGCGCCAGCAGCTTGACAGGGGGCCACACTGAAGCTTTCTTT	CASSLTGGHTEAFF	TRBJ1-1	TRBD1	TRBV5-1	.
TGTGCCAGCAGCTCCCTCGGACAGAATTCACCCCTCCACTTT	CASSSLGQNSPLHF	TRBJ1-6	.	TRBV7-3	.
TGTGCCAGCAGGCCCCTAGCGGGAGGGCCCACCGGGGAGCTGTTTTTT	CASRPLAGGPTGELFF	TRBJ2-2	TRBD2	TRBV7-2	.
TGCGCCAGCAGCCACGGCGGAACAAGACCAGGGAATGAGCAGTTCTTC	CASSHGGTRPGNEQFF	TRBJ2-1	.	TRBV4-1	.
TGTGCCAGCAGTTTAGATCGGCGGGGGACAGATACGCAGTATTTT	CASSLDRRGTDTQYF	TRBJ2-3	TRBD2	TRBV28	.
TGTGCCAGCAGCTTACCGGGGATCAGCGGGGAGCTGTTTTTT	CASSLPGISGELFF	TRBJ2-2	.	TRBV5-4	.
TGTGCCAGCAGCTTAAACCCTACAGGCTCTGGAAACACCATATATTTT	CASSLNPTGSGNTIYF	TRBJ1-3	.	TRBV7-2	.
TGCAGCGTTGTAAGGGGGTATGAGCAGTTCTTC	CSVVRGYEQFF	TRBJ2-1	.	TRBV29-1	.
TGCGCCAGCAGCCACTTGGGGGCTGAGCAGTTCTTC	CASSHLGAEQFF	TRBJ2-1	.	TRBV4-3	once
TGTGCCAGCAACCCGCCCCCACTTACCTATGGCTACACCTTC	CASNPPPLTYGYTF	TRBJ1-2	.	TRBV7-2	.
TGTGCCAGTAATTTTGGACAGGGTATAGGTCAGCCCCAGCATTTT	CASNFGQGIGQPQHF	TRBJ1-5	TRBD1	TRBV19	.